This TCR beta chain was retrieved from a study of radiotherapy plus CTLA-4 blockade in lung cancer. Study details: In roughly 19% of patients, objective responses were seen; around 31% had disease control.

Clones were read by immunoSEQ multiplex PCR, and TCRdb kept only the in-frame ones, dropping some. The sample carries 30,000 to 35,000 clones, roughly 71% recorded once. Study results and limitations: Radiotherapy plus ipilimumab was followed by expansion in blood of tumor-derived TCR clones.

Focal radiation with ipilimumab CTLA-4 blockade was given to patients with chemo-refractory metastatic non-small-cell lung cancer. Germline V gives CDR1 LNHDA, CDR2 SQIVND (reference sequence). There are 14 residues in the CDR3. Trimming left V 5 bases short and J 0 bases short, with 9 bases between. Remarks on this clone: Its specificity is unknown.

V and J are TRBV19 and TRBJ2-3; D call uncertain. The TCR was taken from a human donor with non-small cell lung cancer who had stable disease on radiotherapy plus ipilimumab. Sequenced material: peripheral blood, taken from a patient treated with radiotherapy plus ipilimumab. The CDR3 DNA is TGTGCCAGTAGTCCCCTGACTAGCACAGATACGCAGTATTTT. It translates to CASSPLTSTDTQYF. Full variable domain (missing parts from reference TRBV19 and TRBJ2-3): DGGITQSPKYLFRKEGQNVTLSCEQNLNHDAMYWYRQDPGQGLRLIYYSQIVNDFQKGDIAEGYSVSREKKESFPLTVTSAQKNPTAFYLCASSPLTSTDTQYFGPGTRLTVL.